Listed here is a single TCR beta chain. Its antigen is unknown. Measured with immunoSEQ multiplex PCR; TCRdb has only the in-frame clones, and not every one. The profile shows some 1,100,000 clones, around 82% of them singletons. This sample is part of a study of shared clonotypes between healthy human individuals. Study-wide results and limits: The donor pool, a small one, limited the genetic and exposure-history diversity represented. Richness estimates generally favored naive over memory subsets.

Recent acute infections and vaccinations were absent in the healthy HIV-negative adult donors. A split of CD4+ cells into CD45RA+ naive and CD45RA-negative memory subsets was performed. Per germline, CDR1 MNHEY and CDR2 SVGAGI. The V gene end was trimmed by 0 bases and the J gene end by 10 bases; junction bases not matched to a gene: 10. The CDR3 extends over 16 amino acids. Sequencing was done on a sample of memory CD4+ T cells from PBMCs. The subset denotes: CD45RA-negative fraction. The chain couples TRBV6-5 to TRBJ2-1, with 9 bases identical to TRBD2. The TCR comes from a man between 18 and 29 years old in good health. Some clones in this sample may be carry-over from other donors' samples. The CDR3 sequence: CASSYSISWLAGEQFF. The CDR3 bases are TGTGCCAGCAGTTACTCGATATCGTGGCTAGCGGGAGAGCAGTTCTTC.